These 22 T cell receptor beta chains originate from one sample sequenced in a study of radiotherapy plus CTLA-4 blockade in lung cancer. The data were produced by immunoSEQ multiplex PCR, yet TCRdb's version contains in-frame clones alone and is incomplete. The table lists about 45,000 clones, roughly two thirds of them singletons, with approximately 3.3% in the top ten. The sample here was peripheral blood, taken from a patient treated with radiotherapy plus ipilimumab. The source is a human donor with non-small cell lung cancer who had a complete response to radiotherapy plus ipilimumab.

This clone showed up just once. The rearrangement uses TRBV9 and TRBJ2-1, with TRBD2 matching 13 bases. V was pared by 3 bases and J by 2 bases, with 11 bases of the junction left unmatched. The CDR3 loop spans 19 amino acids. In germline, CDR1 is SGDLS, CDR2 YYNGEE. CDR3 amino acids: CASSAPSPGTSGTYNEQFF. Here the CDR3 DNA reads TGTGCCAGCAGCGCCCCCTCTCCAGGGACTAGCGGGACCTACAATGAGCAGTTCTTC.

The CDR3 DNA follows: TGTGCCAGCGCCTCGGACAGATCGAACACTGAAGCTTTCTTT. Translating it yields CASASDRSNTEAFF. The chain combines TRBV25-1 with TRBJ1-1, with a tentative D call TRBD1 (6 bases). Germline CDR1 is MGHDK and CDR2 is SYGVNS. The CDR3 loop spans 14 amino acids. The V and J ends lost 8 bases and 1 base respectively, with 14 bases between them. Together with reference TRBV25-1 and TRBJ1-1, the CDR3 gives the full variable domain: EADIYQTPRYLVIGTGKKITLECSQTMGHDKMYWYQQDPGMELHLIHYSYGVNSTEKGDLSSESTVSRIRTEHFPLTLESARPSHTSQYLCASASDRSNTEAFFGQGTRLTVV.

V usage is TRBV5-4 and J usage is TRBJ1-1; D is unresolved. Germline CDR1 and CDR2: SGHNT and YYREEE (reference sequence). CDR3 size: 13 residues. V dropped 6 bases and J dropped 7 bases, with 16 bases sitting between them. DNA for the CDR3: TGTGCCAGCACCCCGAATTTTGGAGGTGAAGCTTTCTTT. Translation: CASTPNFGGEAFF.

This chain uses TRBV6-5 with TRBJ2-7; TRBD1 agrees at 8 bases. CDR1 and CDR2 (germline): MNHEY, SVGAGI. This CDR3 is 16 amino acids long. Losses at the gene ends were 4 bases for V and 2 bases for J; bases not matched to a gene: 10. The CDR3 spells CASSWGAGGKTYEQYF. The CDR3 nucleotides read TGTGCCAGCAGTTGGGGGGCAGGGGGCAAAACCTACGAGCAGTACTTC.

This sequence joins TRBV27 and TRBJ2-5; TRBD1 agrees at 9 bases. The germline V gene encodes CDR1 MNHEY and CDR2 SMNVEV (reference sequence). Germline trimming cut 2 bases from V and 5 bases from J; bases unmatched to any gene: 9. There are 16 residues in the CDR3. CDR3 sequence (DNA): TGTGCCAGCAGTTTAATAAGGACAGGGGCCGGGGAGACCCAGTACTTC. Its protein is CASSLIRTGAGETQYF.

This clone was counted a single time. The rearrangement uses TRBV30 and TRBJ1-5; 8 nucleotides line up with TRBD1. V lost 3 bases and J lost 3; bases outside the gene matches: 4. Germline lookup yields CDR1 GTSNPN and CDR2 SVGIG (reference sequence). This CDR3 spans 14 amino acids. This chain's CDR3 is CAWSQGAFNQPQHF. The CDR3 bases are TGTGCCTGGAGCCAGGGGGCCTTCAATCAGCCCCAGCATTTT.

The chain carries TRBV2 and TRBJ1-5, with 7 bases identical to TRBD1. Germline CDR1 and CDR2: SNHLY and FYNNEI. The CDR3 is made up of 14 amino acids. With V trimmed by 3 bases and J by 6 bases, 5 bases remained unmatched. DNA of the CDR3: TGTGCCAGCAGTGACTACAGGGGAGGTCAGCCCCAGCATTTT. Amino acids: CASSDYRGGQPQHF.

V is TRBV5-6 and J is TRBJ1-4, with D unclear. This CDR3 region has 16 residues. In germline, CDR1 is SGHDT, CDR2 YYEEEE. V was trimmed by 2 bases and J by 0 bases, leaving 11 bases between them. Here the CDR3 reads CASSLRIQATNEKLFF. The DNA for the CDR3 is TGTGCCAGCAGCTTACGTATACAAGCAACTAATGAAAAACTGTTTTTT.

The chain couples TRBV5-1 to TRBJ2-1; D is uncertain. Deletions cut 4 bases from V and 4 bases from J, with 18 bases between. The CDR3 spans 16 residues. Germline CDR1 SGHRS, CDR2 YFSETQ. The CDR3 reads CASSQLPASPYNEQFF. The CDR3 DNA follows: TGCGCCAGCAGCCAATTACCCGCGAGCCCTTACAATGAGCAGTTCTTC. Filled out from reference TRBV5-1 and TRBJ2-1, the complete variable domain reads KAGVTQTPRYLIKTRGQQVTLSCSPISGHRSVSWYQQTPGQGLQFLFEYFSETQRNKGNFPGRFSGRQFSNSRSEMNVSTLELGDSALYLCASSQLPASPYNEQFFGPGTRLTVL.

The chain carries TRBV4-2 and TRBJ2-5; 10 bases align to TRBD1. J lost 2 bases, V lost 3 bases, and 12 bases had no gene match. Looked up from germline, CDR1 is LGHNA and CDR2 is YNFKEQ. The CDR3 is made up of 18 amino acids. DNA of the CDR3: TGTGCCAGCAGCCAGCATGAAGGGGGGACAGGGGCGCAAGAGACCCAGTACTTC. Amino acids: CASSQHEGGTGAQETQYF.

The chain uses TRBV7-2 and TRBJ1-3; no definite D call. Germline V lookup: CDR1 SGHTA, CDR2 FQGNSA. V was cut by 0 bases and J by 1 base, with 10 bases left in between. This CDR3 spans 16 amino acids. CDR3 region: CASSLAPSRSGNTIYF. The CDR3 DNA is TGTGCCAGCAGCTTAGCTCCAAGCAGGTCTGGAAACACCATATATTTT.

V usage is TRBV27 and J usage is TRBJ2-1; TRBD2 matches at 7 bases. From germline, CDR1 is MNHEY and CDR2 SMNVEV (reference sequence). The CDR3 length is 13 residues. The V segment lost 4 bases and the J segment 3 bases; nucleotides outside the gene matches: 0. CDR3 coding DNA: TGTGCCAGCAGTTGGGACTACTACAATGAGCAGTTCTTC. It encodes CASSWDYYNEQFF.

V gene TRBV28 combines with J gene TRBJ1-3; 9 bases agree with TRBD1. The V segment lost 6 bases and the J segment 9 bases; nucleotides outside the gene matches: 9. The CDR3 sequence is 14 residues long. The germline CDR1 and CDR2 sequences are MDHEN and SYDVKM. CDR3 bases: TGTGCCAGCAGAGGGACAGGGACTCTCGGCACCATATATTTT. It is translated as CASRGTGTLGTIYF.

The rearrangement links TRBV9 to TRBJ1-4, with 9 bases identical to TRBD1. V lost 3 bases and J lost 12; bases outside the gene matches: 9. This CDR3 has 14 amino acids. Germline V gene sequence: CDR1 SGDLS, CDR2 YYNGEE. In nucleotides, the CDR3 is TGTGCCAGCAGCGATGGGACAGGGAGAGACGAACTGTTTTTT. Translating it yields CASSDGTGRDELFF. Full variable domain (rest looked up from reference TRBV9 and TRBJ1-4): DSGVTQTPKHLITATGQRVTLRCSPRSGDLSVYWYQQSLDQGLQFLIQYYNGEERAKGNILERFSAQQFPDLHSELNLSSLELGDSALYFCASSDGTGRDELFFGSGTQLSVL.

This clone came up a few times. The chain uses TRBV4-3 and TRBJ2-1, with 7 bases matching TRBD2. V lost 4 bases to trimming and J lost 9 bases; unmatched junction nucleotides: 9. CDR1 is LGHNA, CDR2 YSLEER, per germline. This CDR3 contains 14 residues. CDR3 residues: CASSPYSGSAEQFF. CDR3 nucleotide sequence: TGCGCCAGCAGCCCATATAGCGGGTCGGCTGAGCAGTTCTTC.

The genes are TRBV6-5 and TRBJ2-7; D is perhaps TRBD1 (6 bases). In germline, CDR1 is MNHEY, CDR2 SVGAGI. V lost 7 bases and J 3 bases, leaving 16 bases between the germline ends. The CDR3 spans 14 residues. The CDR3 DNA reads as TGTGCCAGCAAGTACACGGACAGTTACTACGAGCAGTACTTC. It specifies CASKYTDSYYEQYF.

DNA for the CDR3: TGTGCCAGCAGCGATAGGGGGACAGCCGGGGCGTATAGCAATCAGCCCCAGCATTTT. It is translated as CASSDRGTAGAYSNQPQHF. The chain recombines TRBV7-2 with TRBJ1-5; 7 positions match TRBD1. Per germline, CDR1 SGHTA and CDR2 FQGNSA. The ends lost 5 bases at V and 0 bases at J; junction bases unmatched: 16. CDR3 length equals 19 residues.

The chain employs TRBV18 and TRBJ1-1; D remains ambiguous. The germline gives CDR1 KGHSH, CDR2 LQKENI. The CDR3 is made up of 14 amino acids. V was clipped by 1 base and J by 1 base, with 7 bases between them. CDR3 coding DNA: TGTGCCAGCTCACCACAGACGGGGAACACTGAAGCTTTCTTT. This sequence encodes CASSPQTGNTEAFF. Complete variable domain (other parts from reference TRBV18 and TRBJ1-1): NAGVMQNPRHLVRRRGQEARLRCSPMKGHSHVYWYRQLPEEGLKFMVYLQKENIIDESGMPKERFSAEFPKEGPSILRIQQVVRGDSAAYFCASSPQTGNTEAFFGQGTRLTVV.

The chain couples TRBV25-1 to TRBJ1-2; 7 bases are a match to TRBD1. CDR1 and CDR2 (germline): MGHDK, SYGVNS. V was pared by 4 bases and J by 4 bases, with 6 bases of the junction left unmatched. This CDR3 spans 14 amino acids. The CDR3 protein is CASSAAGTAYGYTF. The CDR3 bases are TGTGCCAGCAGTGCAGCCGGGACAGCCTATGGCTACACCTTC.

The chain couples TRBV27 to TRBJ2-3; D gene uncertain. Germline values: CDR1 MNHEY, CDR2 SMNVEV (reference sequence). This CDR3 has 16 residues. With 5 bases removed from V and 1 base from J, the gap between germline ends came to 16 bases. The CDR3 here is CASSTRGAVGTDTQYF. The DNA for the CDR3 is TGTGCCAGCAGTACACGAGGCGCAGTAGGCACAGATACGCAGTATTTT.

This clone was observed a few times. The chain joins TRBV2 to TRBJ1-1, with no clear D. V was pared by 8 bases and J by 1 base, with 8 bases between. The CDR3 totals 12 residues. Germline V CDR1 and CDR2: SNHLY, FYNNEI. CDR3 amino acids: CASRQENTEAFF. The CDR3 DNA reads TGTGCCAGCCGACAAGAGAACACTGAAGCTTTCTTT.

The table lists this clone with a few counts. The chain couples TRBV4-1 to TRBJ2-5; D may be TRBD2 (5 bases). The V gene's germline CDR1 is MGHRA and CDR2 YSYEKL. Deletions cut 0 bases from V and 4 bases from J, with 21 bases between. CDR3 length: 18 residues. The CDR3 DNA follows: TGCGCCAGCAGCCAAGATCCCCTCGGGGTGGGGTTTGGAGAGACCCAGTACTTC. This translates into CASSQDPLGVGFGETQYF.